This T cell receptor (beta chain) was recorded in a study of T-cell memory formation after mild COVID-19. Whole-study results and caveats: Within pre-infection memory, some responding clones were found, suggesting cross-reactive memory joined.

Each CDR3 protein gets one entry after TCRdb re-called the 5' RACE reads with MiXCR. The sample yields around 440,000 distinct CDR3 sequences, 15% to 20% seen once. Per germline, CDR1 SNHLY and CDR2 FYNNEI. The CDR3 extends over 15 amino acids. Trimming at V came to 5 bases and at J to 0 bases, leaving 6 bases not matched to a gene. A word on this clonotype: The antigen remains undetermined.

The TCR sequence derives from an adult woman who had mild COVID-19 (a few samples of this study predate the infection). Cell type and time point are not known. Sequenced input: PBMCs or a T cell subset sorted from them (not recorded which). This sequence joins TRBV2 and TRBJ1-1; 7 positions match TRBD1. CDR3 in amino acids: CASSPTRGMNTEAFF. In DNA, the CDR3 is TGTGCCAGCAGTCCGACCAGGGGGATGAACACTGAAGCTTTCTTT.